What follows are 25 T cell receptor beta chains derived from one specimen sequenced in a study. TCRdb re-derived calls from the 5' RACE reads in MiXCR, one entry per CDR3 protein. The repertoire holds approximately 42,000 distinct CDR3 sequences, roughly 27% seen once, with roughly 3.7% in the top ten. What was sequenced was memory CD4+ T cells sorted from a lymph node. Indicated subset: memory CD4+ T cells, CD4+CD45RO+CD25-. The receptors stem from a female donor with breast cancer.

The V call is TRBV7-9, the J call TRBJ2-2; TRBD2 matches at 9 bases. The length of the CDR3 is 15 residues. The junction had 8 bases not matched to a gene; V was cut back by 8 bases and J by 4 bases. The germline V gene has CDR1 SEHNR and CDR2 FQNEAQ (reference sequence). The CDR3 region has the DNA TGTGCCAGCCCCGCCGGACTAGCGTTCACCGGGGAGCTGTTTTTT. This gives the protein CASPAGLAFTGELFF.

V and J are TRBV6-5 and TRBJ2-2, with D possibly being TRBD1 (6 bases). V was pared by 6 bases and J by 5 bases, with 22 bases between. The CDR3 loop spans 17 amino acids. In germline, CDR1 is MNHEY, CDR2 SVGAGI. The CDR3 DNA is TGTGCCAGCAGCCGACAGCCCGGGACACCGGGGACCGGGGAGCTGTTTTTT. This encodes CASSRQPGTPGTGELFF.

This clonotype has only a few counts. The chain couples TRBV5-5 to TRBJ2-4, with TRBD1 identical over 9 bases. Germline CDR1 SGHKS, CDR2 YYEKEE (reference sequence). The CDR3 has 16 residues. V lost 4 bases, J lost 1 base, and 6 bases stayed unmatched. In nucleotides, the CDR3 is TGTGCCAGCAGCACCACAGGGGGCTTGGCCAAAAACATTCAGTACTTC. It translates to CASSTTGGLAKNIQYF.

The chain joins TRBV12-3 or TRBV12-4 to TRBJ2-3, with D unresolved. The V end was cut by 6 bases, the J end by 7 bases, with 11 bases between. This CDR3 has 12 amino acids. This CDR3 is CASSPDTHTQYF. In nucleotides, the CDR3 is TGTGCCAGCAGCCCAGATACACATACGCAGTATTTT.

This clonotype has a handful of counts. This chain links TRBV12-3 or TRBV12-4 with TRBJ1-1; 9 bases agree with TRBD1. Trimming took 4 bases from V and 1 from J; bases not matched to a gene: 1. This CDR3 is 14 amino acids long. Written as DNA, the CDR3 is TGTGCCAGCAGTTGGGACAGGGAGAACACTGAAGCTTTCTTT. It codes for CASSWDRENTEAFF.

The chain recombines TRBV18 with TRBJ2-3, with 8 bases matching TRBD1. The V segment lost 2 bases and the J segment 3 bases; nucleotides outside the gene matches: 7. Germline V gene sequence: CDR1 KGHSH, CDR2 LQKENI. This CDR3 is built from 16 residues. For the CDR3, the DNA is TGTGCCAGCTCACCAGACCTGGACAGGGAAACAGATACGCAGTATTTT. This codes for CASSPDLDRETDTQYF.

The chain has TRBV4-1 and TRBJ2-7; the D gene is possibly TRBD2 (5 bases). Germline CDR1 and CDR2: MGHRA and YSYEKL. V lost 2 bases and J lost 4, with 12 bases in between. This CDR3 is built from 14 residues. CDR3 in DNA: TGCGCCAGCAGCCAACAGGAGGAAGGATACGAGCAGTACTTC. Its translation: CASSQQEEGYEQYF.

V usage is TRBV12-3 or TRBV12-4 and J usage is TRBJ1-1, with TRBD1 identical over 7 bases. The trim removed 7 bases at V and 3 bases at J, leaving 14 bases unmatched. The CDR3 is made up of 16 amino acids. The CDR3 DNA is TGTGCCAGCATTTCCCGGCGGACCACAGGGGACACTGAAGCTTTCTTT. Amino acids: CASISRRTTGDTEAFF.

V and J are TRBV5-1 and TRBJ2-1; either TRBD1 or TRBD2 may fit D (5 bases each). V was shortened by 7 bases and J by 5 bases, with 22 bases between the two germline ends. Germline-derived CDR1 and CDR2 are SGHRS and YFSETQ. This CDR3 is 16 amino acids long. CDR3 sequence: CASGEAPGRLDNEQFF. CDR3 in DNA: TGCGCCAGCGGCGAGGCTCCGGGACGGTTAGACAATGAGCAGTTCTTC.

The gene calls are TRBV20-1 and TRBJ1-4; unclear D gene. Per germline, CDR1 DFQATT and CDR2 SNEGSKA (reference sequence). V lost 2 bases to trimming and J lost 1 base, with 14 bases between them. The CDR3 consists of 16 residues. Here the CDR3 reads CSARYEGGRTNEKLFF. The CDR3 region has the DNA TGCAGTGCTAGATACGAGGGAGGGAGAACTAATGAAAAACTGTTTTTT.

The rearrangement joins TRBV7-9 to TRBJ1-1, with a weak D call TRBD1 (5 bases). The CDR3 runs to 13 residues. Looked up from germline, CDR1 is SEHNR and CDR2 is FQNEAQ (reference sequence). V lost 1 base and J lost 10, with 13 bases in between. The CDR3 sequence: CASSLEGSQGAFF. Here the CDR3 DNA reads TGTGCCAGCAGCTTAGAGGGCTCCCAGGGAGCTTTCTTT.

This clonotype was seen more than once but under ten times. The V gene is TRBV11-3, the J gene TRBJ2-7; 7 nucleotides match TRBD2. Trimming cost V 5 bases and J 6 bases; bases outside gene matches: 7. Per germline, CDR1 SGHNT and CDR2 YENEEA. CDR3 length equals 13 residues. As DNA, the CDR3 is TGTGCCAGCAGCGAGGAAAGGGAGGGCGAGCAGTACTTC. This gives the protein CASSEEREGEQYF.

The J gene is TRBJ2-3, the V gene TRBV3-1; 10 bases align to TRBD2. V was pared by 0 bases and J by 4 bases, with 10 bases of the junction left unmatched. This CDR3 region has 18 residues. The germline V gene encodes CDR1 LGHDT and CDR2 YNNKEL (reference sequence). DNA for the CDR3: TGTGCCAGCAGCCAAGATCGGTTTACTAGCGGGAAATCAGATACGCAGTATTTT. It codes for CASSQDRFTSGKSDTQYF.

The V and J genes are TRBV7-2 and TRBJ2-5; TRBD2 matches 9 bases. Germline-derived CDR1 and CDR2 are SGHTA and FQGNSA. Trimming took 4 bases from V and 7 from J; bases not matched to a gene: 10. The CDR3 runs to 15 residues. The CDR3, as DNA: TGTGCCAGCAGCTCCCTTCTAGCGGGGAGGGGGACCCAGTACTTC. It is translated as CASSSLLAGRGTQYF.

This clonotype was observed a few times. J is TRBJ1-2 and V is TRBV4-1; D is undetermined. The CDR3 sequence is 13 residues long. Germline V CDR1 and CDR2: MGHRA, YSYEKL. V gave up 0 bases and J gave up 8 bases, with 10 bases separating them. CDR3 amino acids: CASSQDGTDGYTF. CDR3 DNA sequence: TGCGCCAGCAGCCAAGACGGCACCGACGGCTACACCTTC.

This rearrangement joins TRBV3-1 to TRBJ2-7; D gene unclear. Trimming removed 4 bases from V and 6 bases from J, with 7 bases in between. The CDR3 length is 11 residues. CDR1 and CDR2 (germline): LGHDT, YNNKEL (reference sequence). The CDR3 nucleotides read TGTGCCAGCAGCCTCTCGGGCGAGCAGTACTTC. Its protein product is CASSLSGEQYF.

The chain carries TRBV24-1 and TRBJ2-5; D gene unclear. The CDR3 is 13 residues long. CDR1 and CDR2 from the germline V gene are KGHDR and SFDVKD. The V gene lost 5 bases and the J gene lost 2 bases, with 8 bases spanning the gap. The CDR3 DNA reads TGTGCCACCAGTGCCGTAGGGCAAGAGACCCAGTACTTC. It codes for CATSAVGQETQYF.

This clonotype was recorded many times. The V and J genes are TRBV2 and TRBJ2-1; no clear D. V was shortened by 6 bases and J by 7 bases, with 13 bases between the two germline ends. This CDR3 has 13 amino acids. Germline V gene sequence: CDR1 SNHLY, CDR2 FYNNEI. The CDR3 DNA reads as TGTGCCAGCAGGGCCGAAGCTCCGAATGAGCAGTTCTTC. This codes for CASRAEAPNEQFF.

The CDR3 sequence is CASKSSPVPSYEQYF. The CDR3 nucleotides read TGTGCCAGCAAATCTTCTCCTGTCCCTTCCTACGAGCAGTACTTC. V is TRBV6-1 and J is TRBJ2-7; D uncertain. Looked up from germline, CDR1 is MNHNS and CDR2 is SASEGT. V was shortened by 7 bases and J by 1 base, with 17 bases between the two germline ends. The CDR3 has 15 amino acids.

This clonotype has only a few counts. This chain joins TRBV5-1 and TRBJ1-1; D is unclear. CDR1 and CDR2 from the germline V gene are SGHRS and YFSETQ. With 4 bases removed from V and 1 base from J, the gap between germline ends came to 14 bases. This CDR3 spans 15 amino acids. This CDR3 reads CASSPGASQNTEAFF. DNA of the CDR3: TGCGCCAGCAGCCCTGGAGCCAGTCAGAACACTGAAGCTTTCTTT. Full variable domain (outside the CDR3, taken from reference TRBV5-1 and TRBJ1-1): KAGVTQTPRYLIKTRGQQVTLSCSPISGHRSVSWYQQTPGQGLQFLFEYFSETQRNKGNFPGRFSGRQFSNSRSEMNVSTLELGDSALYLCASSPGASQNTEAFFGQGTRLTVV.

The CDR3 loop is CASSFPDTQYF. DNA for the CDR3: TGTGCCAGCAGTTTCCCAGATACGCAGTATTTT. The chain links TRBV6-2 or TRBV6-3 to TRBJ2-3, with unresolved D. Germline CDR1 is MNHEY and CDR2 is SVGEGT. Trimming removed 4 bases from V and 4 bases from J, with 3 bases in between. The CDR3 totals 11 residues.

The genes are TRBV2 and TRBJ1-6; 8 bases align to TRBD1. This CDR3 is built from 15 residues. Per germline, CDR1 SNHLY and CDR2 FYNNEI. V lost 3 bases, J lost 8 bases, and 6 bases stayed unmatched. The CDR3 coding sequence is TGTGCCAGCAGTGAGATACAGGGGGTTGATTCACCCCTCCACTTT. It codes for CASSEIQGVDSPLHF.

This clonotype was counted a few times. V gene TRBV11-3 combines with J gene TRBJ2-1, with D tentatively TRBD1 or TRBD2 (5 bases each). The germline V and J ends were trimmed by 1 base and 6 bases, with 7 bases remaining between them. The V gene's germline CDR1 is SGHNT and CDR2 YENEEA. CDR3 length: 13 residues. CDR3 DNA: TGTGCCAGCAGCTTAGCAGGGACCAATGAGCAGTTCTTC. It is translated as CASSLAGTNEQFF.

The chain has TRBV24-1 and TRBJ1-5; TRBD1 agrees at 7 bases. V shed 9 bases, J shed 4 bases, and the junction held 2 bases outside the gene matches. Looked up from germline, CDR1 is KGHDR and CDR2 is SFDVKD. This CDR3 comprises 12 residues. The CDR3 DNA is TGTGCCACCCAGGGACAGAATCAGCCCCAGCATTTT. Its translation: CATQGQNQPQHF.

A few counts support this clonotype. This chain uses TRBV12-3 or TRBV12-4 with TRBJ2-4, with 13 bases that match TRBD2. This CDR3 has 17 amino acids. V lost 7 bases and J lost 0; bases outside the gene matches: 6. The DNA of the CDR3 is TGTGCCAGCACCCGACTAGCGGGGGGCTTAGCCAAAAACATTCAGTACTTC. It codes for CASTRLAGGLAKNIQYF.